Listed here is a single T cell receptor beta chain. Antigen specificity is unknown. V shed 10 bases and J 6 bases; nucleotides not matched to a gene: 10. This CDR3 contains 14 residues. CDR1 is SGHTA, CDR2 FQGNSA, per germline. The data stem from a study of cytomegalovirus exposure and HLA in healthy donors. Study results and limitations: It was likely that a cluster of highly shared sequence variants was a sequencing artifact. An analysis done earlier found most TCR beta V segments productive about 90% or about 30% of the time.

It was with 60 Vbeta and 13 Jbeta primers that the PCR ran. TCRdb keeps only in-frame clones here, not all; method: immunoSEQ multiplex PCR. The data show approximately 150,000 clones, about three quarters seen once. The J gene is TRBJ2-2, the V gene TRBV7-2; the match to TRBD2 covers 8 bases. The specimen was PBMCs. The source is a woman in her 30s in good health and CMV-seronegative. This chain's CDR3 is CATIRGGYSGELFF. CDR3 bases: TGTGCCACCATCCGGGGGGGGTACTCCGGGGAGCTGTTTTTT.